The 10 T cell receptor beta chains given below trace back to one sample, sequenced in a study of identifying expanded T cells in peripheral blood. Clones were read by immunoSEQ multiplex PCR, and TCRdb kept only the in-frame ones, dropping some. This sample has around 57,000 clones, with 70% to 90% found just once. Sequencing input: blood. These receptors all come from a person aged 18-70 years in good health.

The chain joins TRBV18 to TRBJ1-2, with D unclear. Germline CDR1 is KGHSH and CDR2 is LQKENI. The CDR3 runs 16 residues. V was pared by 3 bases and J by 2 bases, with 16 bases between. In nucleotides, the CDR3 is TGTGCCAGCTCACCCGCCCTGAGGGATCTAAACTATGGCTACACCTTC. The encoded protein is CASSPALRDLNYGYTF. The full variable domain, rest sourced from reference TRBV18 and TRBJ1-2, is NAGVMQNPRHLVRRRGQEARLRCSPMKGHSHVYWYRQLPEEGLKFMVYLQKENIIDESGMPKERFSAEFPKEGPSILRIQQVVRGDSAAYFCASSPALRDLNYGYTFGSGTRLTVV.

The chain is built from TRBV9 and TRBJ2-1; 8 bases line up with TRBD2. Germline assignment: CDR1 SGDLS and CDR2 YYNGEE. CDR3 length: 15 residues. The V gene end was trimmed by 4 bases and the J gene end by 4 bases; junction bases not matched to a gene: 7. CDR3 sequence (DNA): TGTGCCAGCAGCTCGGGACTAGGGGGTTACAATGAGCAGTTCTTC. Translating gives CASSSGLGGYNEQFF.

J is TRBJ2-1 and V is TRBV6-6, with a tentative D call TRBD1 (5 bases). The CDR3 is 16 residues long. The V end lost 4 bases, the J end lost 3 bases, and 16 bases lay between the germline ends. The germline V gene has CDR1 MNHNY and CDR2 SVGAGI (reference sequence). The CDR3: CASSWYPTVVYNEQFF. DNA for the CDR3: TGTGCCAGCAGTTGGTATCCGACAGTCGTCTACAATGAGCAGTTCTTC.

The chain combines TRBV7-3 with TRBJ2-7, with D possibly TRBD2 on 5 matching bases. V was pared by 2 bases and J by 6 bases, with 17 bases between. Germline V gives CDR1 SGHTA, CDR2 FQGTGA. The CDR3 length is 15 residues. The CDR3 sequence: CASSLGLPPHSEQYF. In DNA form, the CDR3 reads TGTGCCAGCAGCTTAGGACTCCCGCCTCATAGCGAGCAGTACTTC.

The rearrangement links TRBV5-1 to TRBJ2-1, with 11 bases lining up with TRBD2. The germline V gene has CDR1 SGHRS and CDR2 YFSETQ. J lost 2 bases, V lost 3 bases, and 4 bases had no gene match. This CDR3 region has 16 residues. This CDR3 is CASSSFSGRAYNEQFF. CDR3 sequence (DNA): TGCGCCAGCAGCTCATTTAGCGGGAGGGCCTACAATGAGCAGTTCTTC.

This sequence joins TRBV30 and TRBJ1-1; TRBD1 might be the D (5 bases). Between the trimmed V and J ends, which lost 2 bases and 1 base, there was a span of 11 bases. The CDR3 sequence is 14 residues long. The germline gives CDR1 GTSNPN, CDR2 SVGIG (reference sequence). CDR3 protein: CAWSSYRRNTEAFF. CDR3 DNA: TGTGCCTGGAGTTCTTACAGGAGGAACACTGAAGCTTTCTTT.

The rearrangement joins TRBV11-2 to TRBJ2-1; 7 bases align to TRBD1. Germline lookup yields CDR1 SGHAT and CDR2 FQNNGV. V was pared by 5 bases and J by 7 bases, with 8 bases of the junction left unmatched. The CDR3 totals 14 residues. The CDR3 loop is CASSLGARGNEQFF. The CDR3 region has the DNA TGTGCCAGCAGCCTGGGCGCCAGGGGGAATGAGCAGTTCTTC.

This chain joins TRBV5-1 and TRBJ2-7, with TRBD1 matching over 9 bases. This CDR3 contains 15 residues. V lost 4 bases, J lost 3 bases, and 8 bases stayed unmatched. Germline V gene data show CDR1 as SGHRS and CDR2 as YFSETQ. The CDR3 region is CASSQGQGARYEQYF. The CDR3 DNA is TGCGCCAGCAGCCAGGGACAGGGAGCTCGCTACGAGCAGTACTTC.

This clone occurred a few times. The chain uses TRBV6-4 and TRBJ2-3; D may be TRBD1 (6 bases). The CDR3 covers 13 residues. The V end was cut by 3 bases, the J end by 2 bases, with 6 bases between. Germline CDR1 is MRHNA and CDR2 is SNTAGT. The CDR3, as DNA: TGTGCCAGCAGTGAGGGGGCCACAGATACGCAGTATTTT. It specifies CASSEGATDTQYF.

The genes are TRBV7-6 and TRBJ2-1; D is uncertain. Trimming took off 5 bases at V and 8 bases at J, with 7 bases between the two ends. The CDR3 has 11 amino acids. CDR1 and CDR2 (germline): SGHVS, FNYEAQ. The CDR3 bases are TGTGCCAGCAGCCGTGGGCATGAGCAGTTCTTC. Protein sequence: CASSRGHEQFF.